This entry lists 24 T cell receptor beta chains sequenced from one sample in a study of shared clonotypes between healthy human individuals (TCRdb year 2020). The protocol used for the library was the immunoSEQ multiplex PCR assay. TCRdb's version of the immuneACCESS table is confined to in-frame rearrangements and falls short of the full clone set. An unresolved V gene accounts for under half of the shortfall where checked; the remainder is of unknown origin. This sample holds some 680,000 clones; less than 80% were observed only once. Together, the top ten hold roughly 2% of the sample. Sequencing was done on a sample of memory CD4+ T cells sorted from blood. What this sample's cell subset or site label stands for: CD45RA-negative fraction. The receptors derive from a woman aged 30 to 39 in good health.

The gene calls are TRBV5-1 and TRBJ2-3; 7 bases line up with TRBD1. Germline lookup yields CDR1 SGHRS and CDR2 YFSETQ. The CDR3 totals 15 residues. Trimming at V came to 2 bases and at J to 2 bases, leaving 5 bases not matched to a gene. For the CDR3, the DNA is TGCGCCAGCAGCTTCGGGACAGTAAACACAGATACGCAGTATTTT. It is translated as CASSFGTVNTDTQYF.

This chain uses TRBV11-2 with TRBJ2-1; 12 bases fit TRBD2. V shed 2 bases, J shed 4 bases, and the junction held 3 bases outside the gene matches. The germline V gene has CDR1 SGHAT and CDR2 FQNNGV. The CDR3 is 16 amino acids. CDR3 in amino acids: CASSLPGLAGYNEQFF. In nucleotides, the CDR3 is TGTGCCAGCAGCTTACCAGGACTAGCGGGGTACAATGAGCAGTTCTTC.

This clone was detected only once. This sequence joins TRBV5-4 and TRBJ2-3; D not certain. Germline assignment: CDR1 SGHNT and CDR2 YYREEE (reference sequence). This CDR3 has 15 amino acids. V gave up 2 bases and J gave up 4 bases, with 14 bases separating them. DNA for the CDR3: TGTGCCAGCAGCTTTGATTGGGTCGGGTCAGATACGCAGTATTTT. Translating gives CASSFDWVGSDTQYF.

The chain links TRBV11-2 to TRBJ2-1; D remains unclear. Germline lookup yields CDR1 SGHAT and CDR2 FQNNGV. The CDR3 length is 13 residues. V lost 5 bases to trimming and J lost 7 bases, with 12 bases between them. The CDR3 loop is CASSPSLGNEQFF. In DNA, the CDR3 is TGTGCCAGCAGCCCTTCACTGGGAAATGAGCAGTTCTTC.

The chain recombines TRBV4-1 with TRBJ1-6, with a weak D call TRBD1 (5 bases). This CDR3 has 16 amino acids. V dropped 4 bases and J dropped 7 bases, with 17 bases sitting between them. The V gene's germline CDR1 is MGHRA and CDR2 YSYEKL. DNA of the CDR3: TGCGCCAGCAGCCCACGTACGGGGGGGTTGAATTCACCCCTCCACTTT. It translates to CASSPRTGGLNSPLHF.

The chain carries TRBV7-3 and TRBJ1-6; a possible D gene is TRBD1 (5 bases). This CDR3 is 18 amino acids long. Between the trimmed V and J ends, which lost 2 bases and 0 bases, there was a span of 14 bases. The V gene's germline CDR1 is SGHTA and CDR2 FQGTGA. CDR3 nucleotide sequence: TGTGCCAGCAGCTTACCCAGGGTTCCGAGCTCCTATAATTCACCCCTCCACTTT. Protein: CASSLPRVPSSYNSPLHF.

This clone was seen more than once but under ten times. The chain combines TRBV19 with TRBJ1-1; D not resolved. The CDR3 has 16 amino acids. Per the germline V gene, CDR1 is LNHDA and CDR2 is SQIVND (reference sequence). V lost 7 bases and J lost 4, with 22 bases in between. Here the CDR3 DNA reads TGTGCCAGTACCCTGAACTCGGGGAATTGGGGCACTGAAGCTTTCTTT. Translating it yields CASTLNSGNWGTEAFF.

The CDR3 sequence is CASSLAGVGQPQHF. The CDR3 region has the DNA TGTGCCAGCAGCTTAGCAGGGGTTGGTCAGCCCCAGCATTTT. This chain uses TRBV7-2 with TRBJ1-5; TRBD1 might be the D (5 bases). Per germline, CDR1 SGHTA and CDR2 FQGNSA. CDR3 length equals 14 residues. Trimming stripped 0 bases from V and 6 bases from J, with 9 bases between. Together with reference TRBV7-2 and TRBJ1-5, the CDR3 gives the full variable domain: GAGVSQSPSNKVTEKGKDVELRCDPISGHTALYWYRQSLGQGLEFLIYFQGNSAPDKSGLPSDRFSAERTGGSVSTLTIQRTQQEDSAVYLCASSLAGVGQPQHFGDGTRLSIL.

The V gene is TRBV6-5, the J gene TRBJ2-2; D unresolved. The CDR3 covers 15 residues. The germline CDR1 and CDR2 sequences are MNHEY and SVGAGI. V was shortened by 0 bases and J by 5 bases, with 10 bases between the two germline ends. For the CDR3, the DNA is TGTGCCAGCAGTTACTCTAGGGTTTTAACCGGGGAGCTGTTTTTT. Amino acids: CASSYSRVLTGELFF.

This clone was found a few times. This same CDR3 is encoded by further DNA sequences in the sample. V gene TRBV7-9 combines with J gene TRBJ2-7, with a tentative D call TRBD2 (5 bases). Trimming left V 5 bases short and J 2 bases short, with 13 bases between. This CDR3 comprises 14 residues. CDR1 SEHNR and CDR2 FQNEAQ come from the germline V gene (reference sequence). The CDR3 DNA reads TGTGCCAGCAGCCCGACGGGATCCCCCTACGAGCAGTACTTC. Encoded protein: CASSPTGSPYEQYF.

This chain links TRBV28 with TRBJ2-7; the D call may be TRBD1 or TRBD2 (5 bases each). The CDR3 has 15 residues. CDR1 and CDR2 (germline): MDHEN, SYDVKM. Trimming took off 2 bases at V and 2 bases at J, with 13 bases between the two ends. The CDR3 sequence is CASSLRDGGPYEQYF. The CDR3 nucleotides read TGTGCCAGCAGTTTAAGGGACGGAGGCCCCTACGAGCAGTACTTC.

This clone was counted ten times or more. This chain links TRBV5-6 with TRBJ2-5; the match to TRBD1 covers 8 bases. The CDR3 sequence is 13 residues long. Trimming removed 3 bases from V and 4 bases from J; junction bases left unmatched: 2. Germline lookup yields CDR1 SGHDT and CDR2 YYEEEE. CDR3 region: CASSWDRLETQYF. In DNA form, the CDR3 reads TGTGCCAGCAGCTGGGACAGGTTAGAGACCCAGTACTTC.

V is TRBV7-8 and J is TRBJ1-3; D uncertain. V was clipped by 5 bases and J by 0 bases, with 17 bases between them. The CDR3 totals 17 residues. Germline-derived CDR1 and CDR2 are SGHVS and FQNEAQ. The CDR3 loop reads CASSPSGLTHSGNTIYF. CDR3 in DNA: TGTGCCAGCAGCCCATCCGGACTCACGCACTCTGGAAACACCATATATTTT.

The chain joins TRBV20-1 to TRBJ1-1; D remains unclear. Per the germline V gene, CDR1 is DFQATT and CDR2 is SNEGSKA (reference sequence). The V and J ends lost 1 base and 8 bases respectively, with 8 bases between them. The CDR3 length is 11 residues. DNA of the CDR3: TGCAGTGCTAGAGTCACCATCGAAGCTTTCTTT. Protein: CSARVTIEAFF.

The chain uses TRBV28 and TRBJ2-7; D is uncertain. This CDR3 is built from 16 residues. Trimming stripped 3 bases from V and 0 bases from J, with 15 bases between. The germline CDR1 and CDR2 sequences are MDHEN and SYDVKM. Here the CDR3 reads CASSFPLTQSSYEQYF. CDR3 bases: TGTGCCAGCAGTTTCCCCCTAACCCAGAGCTCCTACGAGCAGTACTTC.

Comments on this clone: One end of the junction varies from germline; a read error may be responsible. The genes are TRBV10-3 and TRBJ2-7; perhaps TRBD1 as D (6 bases). CDR1 ENHRY and CDR2 SYGVKD come from the germline V gene. This CDR3 is 14 amino acids long. The CDR3 here is CAISARDTSFEQYF. In DNA, the CDR3 is TGTGCCATCAGTGCCAGGGACACCTCCTTCGAGCAGTACTTC.

The chain has TRBV5-1 and TRBJ2-7, with D perhaps TRBD2 (6 bases). The germline CDR1 and CDR2 sequences are SGHRS and YFSETQ. The V end lost 0 bases, the J end lost 6 bases, and 19 bases lay between the germline ends. The length of the CDR3 is 16 residues. The CDR3 nucleotides are TGCGCCAGCAGCTTGGAAGGGGCGAGCCTGGGGGGCGAGCAGTACTTC. This sequence encodes CASSLEGASLGGEQYF.

The V gene is TRBV2, the J gene TRBJ2-2; D may be TRBD2 (5 bases). Per germline, CDR1 SNHLY and CDR2 FYNNEI. V lost 4 bases, J lost 4 bases, and 10 bases lay in between. CDR3 length: 14 residues. The CDR3 loop is CASSVRESTGELFF. CDR3 bases: TGTGCCAGCAGTGTGAGGGAGTCCACCGGGGAGCTGTTTTTT.

This chain links TRBV7-9 with TRBJ2-2; 9 bases agree with TRBD2. The CDR3 has 17 amino acids. Germline V CDR1 and CDR2: SEHNR, FQNEAQ (reference sequence). V gave up 2 bases and J gave up 7 bases; unmatched junction bases: 11. Written as DNA, the CDR3 is TGTGCCAGCAGCTTAAGGAAGACTAGCGGTATCAGCGGGGAGCTGTTTTTT. It yields the protein CASSLRKTSGISGELFF.

This chain connects TRBV21-1 to TRBJ1-5. TRBV21-1 counts as a pseudogene. The CDR3 has 17 residues. CDR3 bases: TGTGCCAGCAGGTGTTTAGGGGGGCGTCATAGCAATCAGCCCCAGCATTTT. It translates to CASRCLGGRHSNQPQHF.

J is TRBJ2-7 and V is TRBV6-1, with D maybe TRBD1 (5 bases). The CDR3 consists of 14 residues. V dropped 0 bases and J dropped 1 base, with 7 bases sitting between them. Germline V gene data show CDR1 as MNHNS and CDR2 as SASEGT. The DNA for the CDR3 is TGTGCCAGCAGTGAAGCGGGGCATTCCTACGAGCAGTACTTC. It is translated as CASSEAGHSYEQYF.

The J gene is TRBJ1-5, the V gene TRBV28; TRBD1 is a possible D gene (6 bases). The CDR3 extends over 14 amino acids. Germline assignment: CDR1 MDHEN and CDR2 SYDVKM. V was cut by 6 bases and J by 3 bases, with 12 bases left in between. The CDR3 bases are TGTGCCAGCAGACCTGGACAGAACAATCAGCCCCAGCATTTT. Amino acids: CASRPGQNNQPQHF.

This chain joins TRBV9 and TRBJ2-7; D gene uncertain. The CDR3 sequence is 14 residues long. V was shortened by 0 bases and J by 0 bases, with 7 bases between the two germline ends. The germline CDR1 and CDR2 sequences are SGDLS and YYNGEE. The CDR3 sequence is CASSVGLDSYEQYF. DNA for the CDR3: TGTGCCAGCAGCGTAGGGTTGGACTCCTACGAGCAGTACTTC. Drawing the rest from reference TRBV9 and TRBJ2-7, the complete variable domain is DSGVTQTPKHLITATGQRVTLRCSPRSGDLSVYWYQQSLDQGLQFLIQYYNGEERAKGNILERFSAQQFPDLHSELNLSSLELGDSALYFCASSVGLDSYEQYFGPGTRLTVT.

The rearrangement joins TRBV10-3 to TRBJ1-3; D is uncertain. V was clipped by 6 bases and J by 0 bases, with 15 bases between them. Germline V CDR1 and CDR2: ENHRY, SYGVKD. The CDR3 extends over 16 amino acids. The chain's CDR3 is CAISASTSLSGNTIYF. Written as DNA, the CDR3 is TGTGCCATCAGCGCTTCTACCAGTCTCTCTGGAAACACCATATATTTT.